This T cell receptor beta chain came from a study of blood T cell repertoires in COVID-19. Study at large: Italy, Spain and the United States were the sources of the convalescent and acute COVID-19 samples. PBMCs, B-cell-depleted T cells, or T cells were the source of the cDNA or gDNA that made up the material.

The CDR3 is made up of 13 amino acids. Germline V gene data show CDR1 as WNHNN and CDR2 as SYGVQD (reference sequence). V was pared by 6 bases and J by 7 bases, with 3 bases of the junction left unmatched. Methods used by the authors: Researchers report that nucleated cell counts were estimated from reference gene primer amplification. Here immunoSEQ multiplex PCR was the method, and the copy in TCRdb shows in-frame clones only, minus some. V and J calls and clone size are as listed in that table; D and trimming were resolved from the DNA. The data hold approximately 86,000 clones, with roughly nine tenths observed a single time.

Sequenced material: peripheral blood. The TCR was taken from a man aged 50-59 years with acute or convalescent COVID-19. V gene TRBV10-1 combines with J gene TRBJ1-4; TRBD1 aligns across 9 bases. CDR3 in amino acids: CASRTGGFEKLFF. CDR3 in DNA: TGCGCCAGCAGGACAGGGGGTTTTGAAAAACTGTTTTTT.